This TCR beta chain is drawn from a study of OX40 agonist ivuxolimab in advanced cancers. CDR1 and CDR2 (germline): SGHRS, YFSETQ. There are 15 residues in the CDR3. V was trimmed by 2 bases and J by 3 bases, leaving 11 bases between them. The repertoire was sequenced with immunoSEQ multiplex PCR; TCRdb's copy has only in-frame clones and lacks some. The sample has roughly 59,000 clones; approximately 85% are singletons. This sample comprised CD4+ or CD8+ T cells sorted from blood, obtained in a trial of the OX40 agonist ivuxolimab. The sequence derives from an adult with an advanced solid tumor such as melanoma, head and neck, liver or kidney cancer. The chain couples TRBV5-1 to TRBJ1-4; D unclear. The CDR3 DNA sequence: TGCGCCAGCAGCTTCACCCCGGCCTCTAATGAAAAACTGTTTTTT. This translates into CASSFTPASNEKLFF.